Given below is one T cell receptor (beta chain) in context. Its antigen is not identified. The same CDR3 is also encoded by other DNA sequences in this sample. TCRdb keeps only in-frame clones here, not all; method: immunoSEQ multiplex PCR. Of millions of clones in the sample, about 95% were seen once. The source of the sample is a study of shared clonotypes between healthy human individuals. Looking at the study overall: Every donor yielded three CD4 naive, three CD4 memory, two CD8 naive and one CD8 memory plate. Study findings and constraints: Naive subsets typically showed greater estimated richness than memory subsets.

Naive-designated CD8 cells lacked CD45RO, were positively enriched for CCR7, and omitted terminally differentiated effector memory CD45RA+ cells. Trimming cost V 4 bases and J 5 bases; bases outside gene matches: 1. The length of the CDR3 is 13 residues. The germline V gene has CDR1 MNHEY and CDR2 SMNVEV (reference sequence). The J gene is TRBJ1-2, the V gene TRBV27; TRBD1 matches at 10 bases. The TCR sequence derives from a man aged 18 to 30 in good health. Specimen: naive CD8+ T cells sorted from blood. The CDR3 DNA is TGTGCCAGCAGTTGGGACAGGGGATATGGCTACACCTTC. This sequence encodes CASSWDRGYGYTF.